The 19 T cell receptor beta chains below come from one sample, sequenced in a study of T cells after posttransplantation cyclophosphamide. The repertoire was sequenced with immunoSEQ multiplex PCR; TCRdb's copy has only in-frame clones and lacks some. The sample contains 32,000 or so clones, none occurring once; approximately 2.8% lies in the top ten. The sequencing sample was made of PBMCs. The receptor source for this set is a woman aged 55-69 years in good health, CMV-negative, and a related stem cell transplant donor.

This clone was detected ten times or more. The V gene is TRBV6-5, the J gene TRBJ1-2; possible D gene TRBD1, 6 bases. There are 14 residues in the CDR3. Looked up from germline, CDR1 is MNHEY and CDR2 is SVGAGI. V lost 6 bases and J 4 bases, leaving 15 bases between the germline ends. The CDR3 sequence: CASRPDSSGYGYTF. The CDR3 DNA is TGTGCCAGCAGGCCGGACAGCTCTGGCTATGGCTACACCTTC.

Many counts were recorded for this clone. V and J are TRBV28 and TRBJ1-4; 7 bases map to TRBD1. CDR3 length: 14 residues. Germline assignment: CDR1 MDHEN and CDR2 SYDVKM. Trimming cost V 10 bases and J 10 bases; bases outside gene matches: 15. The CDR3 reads CATLIRDREVKLFF. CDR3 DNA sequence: TGTGCCACCTTAATCCGGGACAGAGAGGTAAAACTGTTTTTT.

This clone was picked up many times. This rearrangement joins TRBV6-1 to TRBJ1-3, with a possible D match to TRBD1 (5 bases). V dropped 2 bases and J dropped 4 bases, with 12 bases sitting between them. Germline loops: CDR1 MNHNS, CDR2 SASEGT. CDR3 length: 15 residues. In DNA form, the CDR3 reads TGTGCCAGCAGTGAAAGGTACGGACAAGGAAACACCATATATTTT. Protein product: CASSERYGQGNTIYF.

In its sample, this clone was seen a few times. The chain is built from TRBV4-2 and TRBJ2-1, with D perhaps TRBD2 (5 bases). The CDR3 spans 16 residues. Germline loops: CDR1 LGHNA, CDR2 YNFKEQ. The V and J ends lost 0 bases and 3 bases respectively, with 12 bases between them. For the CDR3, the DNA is TGTGCCAGCAGCCAAGATCGGGGTAGCCGCTACAATGAGCAGTTCTTC. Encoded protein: CASSQDRGSRYNEQFF.

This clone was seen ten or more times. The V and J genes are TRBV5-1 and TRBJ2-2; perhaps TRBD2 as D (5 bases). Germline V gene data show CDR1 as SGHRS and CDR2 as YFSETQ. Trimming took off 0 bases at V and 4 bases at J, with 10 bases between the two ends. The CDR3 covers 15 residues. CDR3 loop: CASSLGSGPTGELFF. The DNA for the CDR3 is TGCGCCAGCAGCTTGGGAAGCGGACCCACCGGGGAGCTGTTTTTT.

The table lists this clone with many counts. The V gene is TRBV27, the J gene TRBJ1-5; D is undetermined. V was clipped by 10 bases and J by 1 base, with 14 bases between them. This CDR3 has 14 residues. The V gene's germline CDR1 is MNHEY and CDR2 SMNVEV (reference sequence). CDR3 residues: CATSRAGSNQPQHF. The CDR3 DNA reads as TGTGCCACCTCCCGGGCGGGAAGCAATCAGCCCCAGCATTTT.

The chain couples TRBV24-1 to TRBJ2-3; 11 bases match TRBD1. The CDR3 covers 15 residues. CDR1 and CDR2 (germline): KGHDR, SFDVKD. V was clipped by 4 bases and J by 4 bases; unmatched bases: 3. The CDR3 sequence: CATSEPGQGADTQYF. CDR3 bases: TGTGCCACCAGTGAACCGGGACAGGGGGCAGATACGCAGTATTTT.

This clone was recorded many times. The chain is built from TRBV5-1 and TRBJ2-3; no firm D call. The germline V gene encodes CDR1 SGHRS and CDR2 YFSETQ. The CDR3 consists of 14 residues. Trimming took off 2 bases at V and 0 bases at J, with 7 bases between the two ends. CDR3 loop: CASSFVGSTDTQYF. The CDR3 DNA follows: TGCGCCAGCAGCTTTGTCGGGAGCACAGATACGCAGTATTTT.

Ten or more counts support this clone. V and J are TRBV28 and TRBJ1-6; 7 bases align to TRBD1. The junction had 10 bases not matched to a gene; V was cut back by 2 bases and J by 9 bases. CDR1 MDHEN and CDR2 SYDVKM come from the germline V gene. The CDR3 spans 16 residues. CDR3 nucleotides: TGTGCCAGCAGTTTAAAGAAAAACAGGGGAACTTCACCCCTCCACTTT. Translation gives CASSLKKNRGTSPLHF. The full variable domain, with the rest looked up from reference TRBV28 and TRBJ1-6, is DVKVTQSSRYLVKRTGEKVFLECVQDMDHENMFWYRQDPGLGLRLIYFSYDVKMKEKGDIPEGYSVSREKKERFSLILESASTNQTSMYLCASSLKKNRGTSPLHFGNGTRLTVT.

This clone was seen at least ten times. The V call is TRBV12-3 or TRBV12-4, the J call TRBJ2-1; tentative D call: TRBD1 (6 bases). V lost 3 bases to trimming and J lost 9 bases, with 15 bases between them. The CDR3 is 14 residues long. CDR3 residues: CASSLSPQGPEQFF. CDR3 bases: TGTGCCAGCAGTTTGAGCCCCCAGGGGCCTGAGCAGTTCTTC.

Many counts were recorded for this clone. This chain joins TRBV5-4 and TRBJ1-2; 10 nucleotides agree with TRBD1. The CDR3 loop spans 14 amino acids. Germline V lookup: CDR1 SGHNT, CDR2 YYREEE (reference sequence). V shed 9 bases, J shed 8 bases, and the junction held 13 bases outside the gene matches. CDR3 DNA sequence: TGTGCCACGCACTACGGGACAGGGGATCGAGGCTACACCTTC. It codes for CATHYGTGDRGYTF.

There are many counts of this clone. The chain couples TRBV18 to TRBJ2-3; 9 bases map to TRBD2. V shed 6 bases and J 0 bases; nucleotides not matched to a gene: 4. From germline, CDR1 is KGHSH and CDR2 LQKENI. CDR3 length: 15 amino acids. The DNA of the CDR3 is TGTGCCAGCTCGCGCGGGAGGGGGAGCACAGATACGCAGTATTTT. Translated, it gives CASSRGRGSTDTQYF.

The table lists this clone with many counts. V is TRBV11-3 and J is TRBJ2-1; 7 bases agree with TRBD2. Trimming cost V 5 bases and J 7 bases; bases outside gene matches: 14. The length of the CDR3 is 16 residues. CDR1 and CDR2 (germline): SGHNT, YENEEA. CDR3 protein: CASSGEGLAAVNEQFF. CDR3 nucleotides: TGTGCCAGCAGCGGAGAGGGGCTAGCGGCAGTGAATGAGCAGTTCTTC.

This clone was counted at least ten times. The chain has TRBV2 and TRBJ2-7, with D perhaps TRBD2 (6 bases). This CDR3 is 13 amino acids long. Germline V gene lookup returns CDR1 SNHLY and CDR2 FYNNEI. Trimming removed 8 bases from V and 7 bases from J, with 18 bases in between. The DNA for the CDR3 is TGTGCCAGCCGTTGGGGAGCGGGTAGGGAGCAGTACTTC. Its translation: CASRWGAGREQYF.

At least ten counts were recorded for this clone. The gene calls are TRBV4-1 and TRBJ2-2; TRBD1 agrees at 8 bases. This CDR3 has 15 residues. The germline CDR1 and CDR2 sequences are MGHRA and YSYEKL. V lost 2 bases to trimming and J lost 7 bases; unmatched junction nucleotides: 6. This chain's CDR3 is CASSQFQGAGGELFF. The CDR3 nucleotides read TGCGCCAGCAGCCAATTTCAGGGGGCCGGCGGGGAGCTGTTTTTT.

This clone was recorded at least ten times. The DNA of the CDR3 is TGCGCCAGCTCAGGGGGAGGTGAAAAACTGTTTTTT. This codes for CASSGGGEKLFF. The rearrangement joins TRBV4-1 to TRBJ1-4, with 7 positions matching TRBD1. Germline lookup yields CDR1 MGHRA and CDR2 YSYEKL. Trimming removed 8 bases from V and 7 bases from J; junction bases left unmatched: 4. CDR3 length equals 12 residues.

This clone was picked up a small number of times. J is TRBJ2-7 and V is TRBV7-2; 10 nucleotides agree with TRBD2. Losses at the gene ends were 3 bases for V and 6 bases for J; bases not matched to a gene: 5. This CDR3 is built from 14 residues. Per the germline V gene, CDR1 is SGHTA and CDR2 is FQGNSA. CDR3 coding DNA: TGTGCCAGCAGCTTGCTAGCGGGGGTAGTCGAGCAGTACTTC. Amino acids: CASSLLAGVVEQYF. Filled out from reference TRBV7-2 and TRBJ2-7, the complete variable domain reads GAGVSQSPSNKVTEKGKDVELRCDPISGHTALYWYRQSLGQGLEFLIYFQGNSAPDKSGLPSDRFSAERTGGSVSTLTIQRTQQEDSAVYLCASSLLAGVVEQYFGPGTRLTVT.

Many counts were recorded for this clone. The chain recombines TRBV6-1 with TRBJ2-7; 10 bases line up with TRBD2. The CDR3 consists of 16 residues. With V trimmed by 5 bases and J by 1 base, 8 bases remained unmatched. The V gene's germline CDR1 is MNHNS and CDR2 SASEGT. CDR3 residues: CASSKGRTSGSYEQYF. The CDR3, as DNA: TGTGCCAGCAGTAAAGGAAGGACTAGCGGATCCTACGAGCAGTACTTC.

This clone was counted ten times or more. CDR3 in DNA: TGTGCCAGCAGCTCAGCGGGGGGGCCGGTCGATGAGCAGTTCTTC. Translating gives CASSSAGGPVDEQFF. This chain joins TRBV5-4 and TRBJ2-1; 10 bases are shared with TRBD2. V trimming: 3 bases; J trimming: 8 bases; junction bases outside the gene matches: 8. There are 15 residues in the CDR3. In germline, CDR1 is SGHNT, CDR2 YYREEE (reference sequence).